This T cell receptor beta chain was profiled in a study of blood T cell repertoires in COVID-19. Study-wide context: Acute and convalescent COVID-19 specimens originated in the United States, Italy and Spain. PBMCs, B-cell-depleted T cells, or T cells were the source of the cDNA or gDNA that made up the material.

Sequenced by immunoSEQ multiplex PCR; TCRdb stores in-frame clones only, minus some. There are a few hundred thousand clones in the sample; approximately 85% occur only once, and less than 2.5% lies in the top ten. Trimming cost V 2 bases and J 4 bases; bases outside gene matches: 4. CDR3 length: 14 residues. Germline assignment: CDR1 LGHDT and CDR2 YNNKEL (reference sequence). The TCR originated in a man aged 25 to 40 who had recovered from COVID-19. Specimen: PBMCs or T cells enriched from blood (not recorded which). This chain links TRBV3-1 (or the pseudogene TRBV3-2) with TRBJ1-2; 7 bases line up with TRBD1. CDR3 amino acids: CASSQRTGIYGYTF. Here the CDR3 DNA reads TGTGCCAGCAGCCAACGGACAGGAATCTATGGCTACACCTTC.